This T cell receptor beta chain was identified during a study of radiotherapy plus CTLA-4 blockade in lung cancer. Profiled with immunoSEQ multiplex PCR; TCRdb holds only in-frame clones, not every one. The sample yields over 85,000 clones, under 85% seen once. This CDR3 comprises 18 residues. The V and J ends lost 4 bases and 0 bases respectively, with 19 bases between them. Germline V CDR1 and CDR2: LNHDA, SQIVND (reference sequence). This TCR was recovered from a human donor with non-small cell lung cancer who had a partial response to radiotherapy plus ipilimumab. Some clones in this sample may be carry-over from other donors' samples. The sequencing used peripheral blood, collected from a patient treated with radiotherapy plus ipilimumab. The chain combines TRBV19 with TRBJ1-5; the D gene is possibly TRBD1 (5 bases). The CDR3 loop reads CASSKTVIGFNSNQPQHF. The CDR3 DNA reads TGTGCCAGTAGTAAGACAGTTATTGGGTTTAATAGCAATCAGCCCCAGCATTTT. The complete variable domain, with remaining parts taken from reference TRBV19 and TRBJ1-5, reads DGGITQSPKYLFRKEGQNVTLSCEQNLNHDAMYWYRQDPGQGLRLIYYSQIVNDFQKGDIAEGYSVSREKKESFPLTVTSAQKNPTAFYLCASSKTVIGFNSNQPQHFGDGTRLSIL.